The clone carrying this T cell receptor (beta chain) is a singleton in its sample. Assay: immunoSEQ multiplex PCR; the TCRdb copy retains only in-frame clones and omits some. In the table there are a few hundred thousand clones, 70% to 90% of which are singletons. This CDR3 region has 18 residues. The J segment lost 0 bases and the V segment lost 6 bases, leaving 14 bases of the junction unmatched. Germline CDR1 and CDR2: LNHDA and SQIVND (reference sequence). The sample is drawn from a study of blood T cell repertoires in COVID-19. In the study overall: The analysed material was cDNA or gDNA that came from T cells, B-cell-depleted T cells, or PBMCs.

Seattle patients were enrolled while actively infected and followed longitudinally. V and J are TRBV19 and TRBJ1-3; 7 bases align to TRBD1. Sequenced material: peripheral blood. The clonotype was recovered from a woman in her forties or fifties with COVID-19, enrolled during active disease. CDR3 protein: CASSSPNPGGTSGNTIYF. The CDR3 nucleotides read TGTGCCAGTAGCTCCCCGAATCCAGGGGGGACCTCTGGAAACACCATATATTTT.